This TCR beta chain came from a study of T cell repertoires in cytomegalovirus infection. Study as a whole: Indications of both CMV infection and matching HLA type were provided by public TCR beta signatures.

A single record per CDR3 protein comes from TCRdb applying MiXCR to the reads. The sample has 290,000 or so distinct CDR3 sequences, approximately 10% seen once; the top ten hold around 2.5%. There are a few counts of this clonotype. The CDR3 is 15 amino acids. The germline gives CDR1 SGHNT, CDR2 YYREEE (reference sequence). With 4 bases clipped from V and 4 bases from J, the junction kept 8 bases outside the gene matches. Input material: PBMCs. V and J are TRBV5-4 and TRBJ2-5, with 9 nucleotides matching TRBD2. The TCR originated in a human donor in good health (CMV status not recorded). Some clones in this sample may be carry-over from other donors' samples. The DNA for the CDR3 is TGTGCCAGCAGCACCCCGACTAGCGGTACAGAGACCCAGTACTTC. Its protein is CASSTPTSGTETQYF.